A selection of T cell receptor beta chains follows, all from one sample in a study of blood T cell repertoires in COVID-19. The protocol was immunoSEQ multiplex PCR, while the TCRdb copy is restricted to in-frame clones and leaves out a portion. The repertoire includes more than 300,000 clones, roughly 86% of them detected once, and roughly 2% sits in the top ten. What was sequenced was PBMCs or T cells enriched from blood (not recorded which). These receptors came from a man in his forties or fifties in a cohort exposed to, infected with or recovered from COVID-19 (not recorded which). Each CDR3 is given with its conserved first and last residue. Fields, in order: D gene, clone size, J gene, V gene, CDR3 DNA, CDR3 protein. D genes are given only for firm matches. Clone size is stated in some rows and not others, as once, few, many or a class when expanded.

TRBD2	.	TRBJ2-3	TRBV30	TGTGCCTGGAGTGTAGCGCTAGCGGGAGGGGGTACGCAGTATTTT	CAWSVALAGGGTQYF
.	.	TRBJ1-5	TRBV18	TGTGCCAGCTCCAAACAGGGAAGCAATCAGCCCCAGCATTTT	CASSKQGSNQPQHF
.	.	TRBJ2-6	TRBV4-1	TGCGCCAGCAGCCAAACCCGATTGACTAAACTACTGTCTGGGGCCAACGTCCTGACTTTC	CASSQTRLTKLLSGANVLTF
TRBD2	.	TRBJ2-7	TRBV4-1	TGCGCCAGCAGGAACCTGGGGACTAGCTCTTACGAGCAGTACTTC	CASRNLGTSSYEQYF
.	.	TRBJ2-4	TRBV27	TGTGCCAGCAGTCATGACAGGCTAGCCAAAAACATTCAGTACTTC	CASSHDRLAKNIQYF
TRBD1	.	TRBJ1-2	TRBV24-1	TGTGCCACCAGTGATACTGACAGGGTCTATGGCTACACCTTC	CATSDTDRVYGYTF
TRBD1	.	TRBJ2-7	TRBV2	TGTGCCAGCAGCAGGGACAGGGGTAGTAGCCACGAGCAGTACTTC	CASSRDRGSSHEQYF
TRBD2	few	TRBJ2-1	TRBV4-2	TGTGCCAGCAGCCAAGATGCCCAGACTAGCGGGATGGGAGATGAGCAGTTCTTC	CASSQDAQTSGMGDEQFF
TRBD2	.	TRBJ2-2	TRBV18	TGTGCCAGCTCACCTAGACTAGCGGGAGTCTCTGGGGAGCTGTTTTTT	CASSPRLAGVSGELFF
.	.	TRBJ1-5	TRBV28	TGTGCCAGCATTGCGGGAAGAGACCAGCCCCAGCATTTT	CASIAGRDQPQHF
.	.	TRBJ1-3	TRBV15	TGTGCCACCCAAGGGGTGAGGTACTCTGGAAACACCATATATTTT	CATQGVRYSGNTIYF
TRBD2	.	TRBJ2-5	TRBV2	TGTGCCAGCACTCTGACTAGCGGCCAAGAGACCCAGTACTTC	CASTLTSGQETQYF
TRBD2	.	TRBJ2-3	TRBV5-1	TGCGCCAGCAGCTCGACTAGCGGACGCACAGATACGCAGTATTTT	CASSSTSGRTDTQYF
.	.	TRBJ1-5	TRBV28	TGTGCCAGCAGTTTTGCCAGGGACAATCAGCCCCAGCATTTT	CASSFARDNQPQHF
.	once	TRBJ2-7	TRBV19	TGTGCCAGTAGTCCTTCCCCCGGGACTCCCAGCTCCTACGAGCAGTACTTC	CASSPSPGTPSSYEQYF
.	.	TRBJ2-5	TRBV7-2	TGTGCCAGCAGCTTCCAGGGGCAAGAGACCCAGTACTTC	CASSFQGQETQYF
.	.	TRBJ2-1	TRBV2	TGTGCCAGCAGTGAAACTCGAAATGAGCAGTTCTTC	CASSETRNEQFF
.	.	TRBJ2-1	TRBV19	TGTGCCAGTAGTATTACCCAGGCGGGCCACAATGAGCAGTTCTTC	CASSITQAGHNEQFF
TRBD1	.	TRBJ2-6	TRBV7-9	TGTGCCAGCAGCGGACCGGGACAGGGATTGGGGGCCAACGTCCTGACTTTC	CASSGPGQGLGANVLTF
TRBD2	.	TRBJ2-3	TRBV7-2	TGTGCCAGCAGCTTATCGACTAGCGGGCGCACAGATACGCAGTATTTT	CASSLSTSGRTDTQYF
.	.	TRBJ2-7	TRBV18	TGTGCCAGCTCACCAACAGCGGGTACCTCCTACGAGCAGTACTTC	CASSPTAGTSYEQYF
TRBD1	.	TRBJ2-5	TRBV18	TGTGCCAGCTCACCTACCGGACAGGGGAGGGGAGAGACCCAGTACTTC	CASSPTGQGRGETQYF
.	.	TRBJ2-3	TRBV14	TGTGCCAGCAGCCAAGAGTTGAGGACACCCGACACAGATACGCAGTATTTT	CASSQELRTPDTDTQYF
.	.	TRBJ2-1	TRBV10-3	TGTGCCATAGCGGCCAATGAGGACAATGAGCAGTTCTTC	CAIAANEDNEQFF
TRBD2	.	TRBJ2-3	TRBV2	TGTGCCAGCAGTGGACTAGCGGGAATGGATACGCAGTATTTT	CASSGLAGMDTQYF
TRBD1	few	TRBJ2-5	TRBV19	TGTGCCAGTAGTAGCTTCAACAGGGGATACCAAGAGACCCAGTACTTC	CASSSFNRGYQETQYF
TRBD1	.	TRBJ1-5	TRBV19	TGTGCCAGTTCCCGGGACAGCTATCAGCCCCAGCATTTT	CASSRDSYQPQHF
TRBD2	.	TRBJ2-1	TRBV20-1	TGCAGTGCGGAGCGGGAACGTGAGCAGTTCTTC	CSAEREREQFF
TRBD2	.	TRBJ2-1	TRBV3-1/TRBV3-2	TGTGCCAGCAGCCAAGATTTAATAGGCGGGAGGCTATACAATGAGCAGTTCTTC	CASSQDLIGGRLYNEQFF
.	.	TRBJ1-6	TRBV14	TGTGCCAGCAGCCCCGATACGGGGACAAGATCACCCCTCCACTTT	CASSPDTGTRSPLHF
.	.	TRBJ2-1	TRBV5-1	TGCGCCAGCAGCTTGGCCCTCGGCAATGAGCAGTTCTTC	CASSLALGNEQFF
.	few	TRBJ1-1	TRBV6-5	TGTGCCAGCAGACTACTCAGGGATCGGACTGAAGCTTTCTTT	CASRLLRDRTEAFF
.	few	TRBJ1-3	TRBV5-1	TGCGCCAGCAGCTTGGTTGGACAAATTGCTGGAAACACCATATATTTT	CASSLVGQIAGNTIYF
TRBD2	.	TRBJ2-7	TRBV18	TGTGCCAGCTCACCACGTGGGCGGGAGGCCTACGAGCAGTACTTC	CASSPRGREAYEQYF
TRBD1	.	TRBJ1-5	TRBV6-5	TGTGCCAGCAGGTCCGGGACAGGGGGCGTTCAGCCCCAGCATTTT	CASRSGTGGVQPQHF
.	few	TRBJ2-7	TRBV7-2	TGTGCCAGCAGCTCCGGGAGAACCTCCTACGAGCAGTACTTC	CASSSGRTSYEQYF
TRBD2	.	TRBJ2-5	TRBV6-4	TGTGCCAGCCAGAGGTGGACTAGCGGGAGAATCTATCAAGAGACCCAGTACTTC	CASQRWTSGRIYQETQYF
TRBD2	.	TRBJ2-7	TRBV4-1	TGCGCCAGCAGCCCTCGAGCAGCGGGAGGTGACGAGCAGTACTTC	CASSPRAAGGDEQYF
.	.	TRBJ2-7	TRBV11-3	TGTGCCAGCAGCTTATCAGGCGGGCGCGAGGCGGGCGAGCAGTACTTC	CASSLSGGREAGEQYF
.	.	TRBJ1-2	TRBV3-1/TRBV3-2	TGTGCCAGCAGCCCCCGGGGAGGGGATAAGGGCTACACCTTC	CASSPRGGDKGYTF
.	.	TRBJ2-3	TRBV10-3	TGTGCCATCAGCCAGGGTGCCCTCACAGATACGCAGTATTTT	CAISQGALTDTQYF
TRBD1	.	TRBJ2-7	TRBV4-1	TGCGCCAGCAGGGGGACAGGGGGGTACGAGCAGTACTTC	CASRGTGGYEQYF
TRBD2	.	TRBJ2-2	TRBV5-1	TGCGCCAGCAGCTTGGCGGGGGGGCCCACGAACACCGGGGAGCTGTTTTTT	CASSLAGGPTNTGELFF
TRBD2	.	TRBJ2-5	TRBV7-9	TGTGCCAGCAGCTTAGCCGGTAGCGGGAGTGGAGAGACCCAGTACTTC	CASSLAGSGSGETQYF
.	.	TRBJ1-1	TRBV7-2	TGTGCCAGCAGCATGGGGGGTTTCACTGAAGCTTTCTTT	CASSMGGFTEAFF
.	.	TRBJ2-7	TRBV2	TGTGCCAGCAGTGAAAGGGGCTACGAGCAGTACTTC	CASSERGYEQYF
.	.	TRBJ1-1	TRBV2	TGTGCCAGCAGTCCTCCTGGGGGCTCCAACACTGAAGCTTTCTTT	CASSPPGGSNTEAFF
.	.	TRBJ1-1	TRBV7-8	TGTGCCAGCAGTCCCGGAGGAGGGATGTACACTGAAGCTTTCTTT	CASSPGGGMYTEAFF
.	.	TRBJ1-3	TRBV19	TGTGCCAGTACCCTGGACAGCGCGAACACCATATATTTT	CASTLDSANTIYF